The clone carrying this TCR beta chain was observed a few times. With V trimmed by 4 bases and J by 4 bases, 14 bases remained unmatched. Per the germline V gene, CDR1 is SGHRS and CDR2 is YFSETQ. The CDR3 totals 17 residues. Each CDR3 protein gets one entry after TCRdb re-called the 5' RACE reads with MiXCR. The table shows some 600,000 distinct CDR3 sequences, with 9% to 15% occurring only once. This sample is part of a study of T cells after yellow fever vaccination. The V and J genes are TRBV5-1 and TRBJ2-3; the match to TRBD1 covers 8 bases. The sample here was PBMCs, taken on the day of the yellow fever booster vaccination. The receptor's source is a man aged 25 to 40 who received the YFV17D yellow fever vaccine. The CDR3 region has the DNA TGCGCCAGCAGCCTTGACAGGGGAGAGATCATCGCAGATACGCAGTATTTT. Protein: CASSLDRGEIIADTQYF.